The clone carrying this T cell receptor beta chain was found many times. The data were obtained in a study of regulatory T cells in long-lasting Graves disease. In building TCR beta libraries, iRepertoire HTBI primers were used together with Arm-PCR of CDR3 regions. TCRdb reprocessed the multiplex PCR reads via MiXCR and lists one record per CDR3 protein. The sample consists of about 310,000 distinct CDR3 sequences, 18% of them appearing once. The time point: newly diagnosed GD, antithyroid drugs for less than 3 months. Making the TCR library involved RNA that had been extracted from PBMCs. J gave up 6 bases and V 2 bases, and 5 bases lay outside the gene matches. The CDR3 is made up of 14 amino acids. Germline lookup yields CDR1 GTSNPN and CDR2 SVGIG (reference sequence).

The origin of this receptor is a female donor with Graves disease. V is TRBV30 and J is TRBJ1-4, with 8 nucleotides matching TRBD1. Sequenced material: peripheral blood mononuclear cells (PBMCs), taken at new diagnosis, from a patient treated with antithyroid drugs. CDR3 coding DNA: TGTGCCTGGAGTCTAGGACAGGGATATGAAAAACTGTTTTTT. Translating it yields CAWSLGQGYEKLFF.